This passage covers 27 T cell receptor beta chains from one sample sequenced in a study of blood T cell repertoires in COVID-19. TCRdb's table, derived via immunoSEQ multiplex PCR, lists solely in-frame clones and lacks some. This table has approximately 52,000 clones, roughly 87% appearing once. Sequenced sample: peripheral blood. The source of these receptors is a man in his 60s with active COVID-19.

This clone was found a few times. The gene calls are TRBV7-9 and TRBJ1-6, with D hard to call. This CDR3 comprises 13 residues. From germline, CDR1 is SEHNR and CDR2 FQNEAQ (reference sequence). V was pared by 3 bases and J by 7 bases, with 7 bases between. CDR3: CASSFHTNSPLHF. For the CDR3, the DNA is TGTGCCAGCAGCTTTCACACAAATTCACCCCTCCACTTT.

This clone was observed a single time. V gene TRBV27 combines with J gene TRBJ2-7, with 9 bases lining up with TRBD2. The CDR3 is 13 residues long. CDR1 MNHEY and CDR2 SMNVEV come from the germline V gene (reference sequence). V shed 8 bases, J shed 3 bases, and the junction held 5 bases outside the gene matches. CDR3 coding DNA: TGTGCCAGCCATGCGGGGGGGAGCTACGAGCAGTACTTC. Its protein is CASHAGGSYEQYF.

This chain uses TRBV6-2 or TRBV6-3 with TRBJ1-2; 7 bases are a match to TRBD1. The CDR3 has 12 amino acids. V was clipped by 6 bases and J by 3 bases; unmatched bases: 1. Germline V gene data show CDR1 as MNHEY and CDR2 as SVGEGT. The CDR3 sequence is CASSDRDYGYTF. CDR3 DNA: TGTGCCAGCAGCGACAGGGACTATGGCTACACCTTC.

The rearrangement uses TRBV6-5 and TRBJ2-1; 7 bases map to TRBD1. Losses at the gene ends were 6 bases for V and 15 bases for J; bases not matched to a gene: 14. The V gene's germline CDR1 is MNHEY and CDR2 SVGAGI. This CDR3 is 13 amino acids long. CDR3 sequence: CASRKENRGVLFF. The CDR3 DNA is TGTGCCAGCAGAAAAGAGAACAGGGGCGTTCTGTTCTTC.

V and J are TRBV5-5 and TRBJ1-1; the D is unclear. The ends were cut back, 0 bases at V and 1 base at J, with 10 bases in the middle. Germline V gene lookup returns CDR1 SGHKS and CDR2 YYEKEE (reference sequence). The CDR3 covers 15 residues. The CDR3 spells CASSLANTRNTEAFF. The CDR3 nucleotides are TGTGCCAGCAGCTTGGCAAATACTCGGAACACTGAAGCTTTCTTT.

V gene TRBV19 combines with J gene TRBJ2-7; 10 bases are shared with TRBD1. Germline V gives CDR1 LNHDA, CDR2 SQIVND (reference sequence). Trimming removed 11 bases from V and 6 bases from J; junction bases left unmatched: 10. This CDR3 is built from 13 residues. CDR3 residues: CAAKGQGLGEQYF. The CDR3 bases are TGTGCCGCAAAGGGACAGGGGCTGGGCGAGCAGTACTTC.

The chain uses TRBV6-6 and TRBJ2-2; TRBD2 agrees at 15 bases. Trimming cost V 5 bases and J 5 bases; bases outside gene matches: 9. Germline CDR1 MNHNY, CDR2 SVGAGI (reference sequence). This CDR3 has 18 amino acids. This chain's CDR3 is CASSLWTSGRAFTGELFF. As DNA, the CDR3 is TGTGCCAGCAGTCTTTGGACTAGCGGGAGGGCCTTTACCGGGGAGCTGTTTTTT.

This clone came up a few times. The CDR3 sequence is CASISGGSSYNEQFF. CDR3 in DNA: TGCGCCAGCATAAGCGGCGGGAGCTCCTACAATGAGCAGTTCTTC. The chain has TRBV23-1 and TRBJ2-1, with 7 nucleotides matching TRBD2. TRBV23-1 counts as an open reading frame of uncertain function. V shed 7 bases and J 0 bases; nucleotides not matched to a gene: 6. This CDR3 spans 15 amino acids.

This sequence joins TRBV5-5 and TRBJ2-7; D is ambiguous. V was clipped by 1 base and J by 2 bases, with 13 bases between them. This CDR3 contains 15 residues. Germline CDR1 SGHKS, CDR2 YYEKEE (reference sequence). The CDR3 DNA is TGTGCCAGCAGCTTGACGGTCCAGGTCACCTACGAGCAGTACTTC. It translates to CASSLTVQVTYEQYF.

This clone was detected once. In nucleotides, the CDR3 is TGTGCCAGCTCGGGACTAGCGGGAGTTGGCGGGGAGCTGTTTTTT. The encoded protein is CASSGLAGVGGELFF. The rearrangement joins TRBV18 to TRBJ2-2, with 14 bases that match TRBD2. Germline V lookup: CDR1 KGHSH, CDR2 LQKENI. Germline trimming cut 6 bases from V and 7 bases from J; bases unmatched to any gene: 4. The CDR3 extends over 15 amino acids.

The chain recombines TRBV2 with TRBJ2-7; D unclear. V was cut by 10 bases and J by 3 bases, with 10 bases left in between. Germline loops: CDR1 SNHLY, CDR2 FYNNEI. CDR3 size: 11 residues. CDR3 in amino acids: CATRDVYEQYF. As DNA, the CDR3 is TGTGCCACCCGTGACGTCTACGAGCAGTACTTC. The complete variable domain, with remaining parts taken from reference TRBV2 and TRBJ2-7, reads EPEVTQTPSHQVTQMGQEVILRCVPISNHLYFYWYRQILGQKVEFLVSFYNNEISEKSEIFDDQFSVERPDGSNFTLKIRSTKLEDSAMYFCATRDVYEQYFGPGTRLTVT.

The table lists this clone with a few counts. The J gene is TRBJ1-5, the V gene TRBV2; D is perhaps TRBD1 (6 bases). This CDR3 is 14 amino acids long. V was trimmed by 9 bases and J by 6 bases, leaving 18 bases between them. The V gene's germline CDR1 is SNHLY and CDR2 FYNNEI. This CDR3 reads CASGSRDISQPQHF. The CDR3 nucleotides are TGTGCCAGTGGATCCCGGGACATTAGTCAGCCCCAGCATTTT.

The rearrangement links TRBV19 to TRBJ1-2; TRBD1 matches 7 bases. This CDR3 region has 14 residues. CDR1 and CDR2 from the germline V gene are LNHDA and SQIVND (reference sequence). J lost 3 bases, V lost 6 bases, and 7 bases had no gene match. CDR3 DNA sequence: TGTGCCAGTAGCCGTAGACAGGGTGACTATGGCTACACCTTC. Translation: CASSRRQGDYGYTF.

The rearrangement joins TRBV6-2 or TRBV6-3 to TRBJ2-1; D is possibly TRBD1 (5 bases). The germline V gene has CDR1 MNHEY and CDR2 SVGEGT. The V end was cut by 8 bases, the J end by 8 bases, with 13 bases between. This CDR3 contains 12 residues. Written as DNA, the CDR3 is TGTGCCAGCGGCCGCAGGGTGCATGAGCAGTTCTTC. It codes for CASGRRVHEQFF.

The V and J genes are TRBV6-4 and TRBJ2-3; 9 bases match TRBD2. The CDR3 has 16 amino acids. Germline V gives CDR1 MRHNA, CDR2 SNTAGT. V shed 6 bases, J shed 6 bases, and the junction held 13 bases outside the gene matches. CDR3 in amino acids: CASSTELAGGGDTQYF. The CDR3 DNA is TGTGCCAGCAGCACCGAACTAGCGGGTGGGGGGGATACGCAGTATTTT.

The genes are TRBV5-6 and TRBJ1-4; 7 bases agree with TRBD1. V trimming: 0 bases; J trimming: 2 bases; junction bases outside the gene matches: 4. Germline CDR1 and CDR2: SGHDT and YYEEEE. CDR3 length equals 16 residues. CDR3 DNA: TGTGCCAGCAGCTTGGGGCCCAGGGGGACTAATGAAAAACTGTTTTTT. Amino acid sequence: CASSLGPRGTNEKLFF.

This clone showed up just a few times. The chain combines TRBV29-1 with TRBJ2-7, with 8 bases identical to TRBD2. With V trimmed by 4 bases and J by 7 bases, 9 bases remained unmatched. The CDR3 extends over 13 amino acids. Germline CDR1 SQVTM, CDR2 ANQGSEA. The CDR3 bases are TGCAGCGTTGTAGGCGGGAGGTCGGGGGAGCAGTACTTC. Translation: CSVVGGRSGEQYF.

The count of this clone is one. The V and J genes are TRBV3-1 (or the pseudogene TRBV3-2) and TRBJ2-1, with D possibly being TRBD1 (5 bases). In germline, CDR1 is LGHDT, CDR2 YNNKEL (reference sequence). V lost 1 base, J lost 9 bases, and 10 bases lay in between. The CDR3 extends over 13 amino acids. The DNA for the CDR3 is TGTGCCAGCAGCCAAGGGACCACAGGTGAGCAGTTCTTC. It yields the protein CASSQGTTGEQFF.

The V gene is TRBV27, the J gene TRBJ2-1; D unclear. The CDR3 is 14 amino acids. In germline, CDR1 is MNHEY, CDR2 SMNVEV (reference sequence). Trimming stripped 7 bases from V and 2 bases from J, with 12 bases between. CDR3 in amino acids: CASNERMPYNEQFF. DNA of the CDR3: TGTGCCAGCAATGAGCGTATGCCCTACAATGAGCAGTTCTTC.

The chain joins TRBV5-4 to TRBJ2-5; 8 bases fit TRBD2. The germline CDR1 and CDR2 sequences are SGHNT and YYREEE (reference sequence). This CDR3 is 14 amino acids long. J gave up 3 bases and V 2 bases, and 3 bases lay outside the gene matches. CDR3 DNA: TGTGCCAGCAGCTTAACTAGCGGTGAAGAGACCCAGTACTTC. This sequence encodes CASSLTSGEETQYF.

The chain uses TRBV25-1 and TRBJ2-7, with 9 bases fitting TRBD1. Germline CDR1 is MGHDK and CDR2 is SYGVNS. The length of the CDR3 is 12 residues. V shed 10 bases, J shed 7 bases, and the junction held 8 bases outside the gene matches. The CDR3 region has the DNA TGTGCCACCACCGGGACAGGGCGGGAGCAGTACTTC. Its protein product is CATTGTGREQYF.

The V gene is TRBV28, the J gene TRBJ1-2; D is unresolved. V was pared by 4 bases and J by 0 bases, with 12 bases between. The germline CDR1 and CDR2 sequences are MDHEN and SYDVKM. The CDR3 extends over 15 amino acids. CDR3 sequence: CASSSPRRANYGYTF. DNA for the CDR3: TGTGCCAGCAGTTCCCCCCGTCGAGCTAACTATGGCTACACCTTC.

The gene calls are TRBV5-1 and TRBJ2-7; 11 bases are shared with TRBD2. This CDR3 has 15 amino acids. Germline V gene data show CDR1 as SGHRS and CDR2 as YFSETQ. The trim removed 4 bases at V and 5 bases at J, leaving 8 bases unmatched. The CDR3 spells CASSAHSGRGNEQYF. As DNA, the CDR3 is TGCGCCAGCAGCGCCCATAGCGGGAGGGGAAACGAGCAGTACTTC.

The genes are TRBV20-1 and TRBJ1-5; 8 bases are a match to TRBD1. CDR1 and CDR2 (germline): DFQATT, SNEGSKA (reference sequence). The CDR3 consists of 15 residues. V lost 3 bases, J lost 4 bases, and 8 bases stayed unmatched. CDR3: CSASEPTGGNQPQHF. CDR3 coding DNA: TGCAGTGCTAGTGAACCCACAGGGGGTAATCAGCCCCAGCATTTT.

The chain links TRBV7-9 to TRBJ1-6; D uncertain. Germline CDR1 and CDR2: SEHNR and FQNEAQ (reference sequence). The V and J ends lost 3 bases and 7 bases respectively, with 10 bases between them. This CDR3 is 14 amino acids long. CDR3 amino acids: CASSLGQLNSPLHF. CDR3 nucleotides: TGTGCCAGCAGCTTGGGCCAGCTCAATTCACCCCTCCACTTT.

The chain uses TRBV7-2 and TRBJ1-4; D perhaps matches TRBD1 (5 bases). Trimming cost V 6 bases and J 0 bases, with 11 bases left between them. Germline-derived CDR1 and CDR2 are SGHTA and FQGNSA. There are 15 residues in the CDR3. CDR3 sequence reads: CASRVQGATNEKLFF. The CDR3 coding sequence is TGTGCCAGCAGGGTTCAGGGCGCAACTAATGAAAAACTGTTTTTT. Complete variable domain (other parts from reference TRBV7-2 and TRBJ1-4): GAGVSQSPSNKVTEKGKDVELRCDPISGHTALYWYRQSLGQGLEFLIYFQGNSAPDKSGLPSDRFSAERTGGSVSTLTIQRTQQEDSAVYLCASRVQGATNEKLFFGSGTQLSVL.

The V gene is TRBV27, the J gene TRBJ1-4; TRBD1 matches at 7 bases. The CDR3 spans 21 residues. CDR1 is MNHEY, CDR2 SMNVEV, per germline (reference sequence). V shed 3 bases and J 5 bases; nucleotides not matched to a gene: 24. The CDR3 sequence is CASSFHPPGTATIDTNEKLFF. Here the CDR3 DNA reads TGTGCCAGCAGTTTCCATCCACCCGGGACAGCTACGATCGATACGAATGAAAAACTGTTTTTT.